This TCR beta chain was documented in a study of blood T cell repertoires in COVID-19. Study background: Donors in the United States, Italy and Spain gave samples during acute or convalescent COVID-19. Sources were T cells, B-cell-depleted T cells, or PBMCs; the material itself was cDNA or gDNA.

In the authors' workflow: Quantification of nucleated cells was approximated via reference gene primer amplification. Sequencing used immunoSEQ multiplex PCR; TCRdb keeps in-frame clones, though not all of them. V and J calls and clone size come straight from that table; D and trimming were deduced from the DNA. The sample includes over 250,000 clones, 65% to 90% seen only once; the top ten take about an eighth. Losses at the gene ends were 11 bases for V and 9 bases for J; bases not matched to a gene: 7. The CDR3 is 11 residues long. Germline loops: CDR1 LGHDT, CDR2 YNNKEL (reference sequence). This TCR was recovered from a human donor in a cohort sampled during active COVID-19. The rearrangement links TRBV3-1 (or the pseudogene TRBV3-2) to TRBJ2-3, with 8 bases matching TRBD1. Input material: peripheral blood. CDR3 amino acids: CASGQGSTQYF. The CDR3 bases are TGTGCCTCCGGACAGGGTTCAACGCAGTATTTT.